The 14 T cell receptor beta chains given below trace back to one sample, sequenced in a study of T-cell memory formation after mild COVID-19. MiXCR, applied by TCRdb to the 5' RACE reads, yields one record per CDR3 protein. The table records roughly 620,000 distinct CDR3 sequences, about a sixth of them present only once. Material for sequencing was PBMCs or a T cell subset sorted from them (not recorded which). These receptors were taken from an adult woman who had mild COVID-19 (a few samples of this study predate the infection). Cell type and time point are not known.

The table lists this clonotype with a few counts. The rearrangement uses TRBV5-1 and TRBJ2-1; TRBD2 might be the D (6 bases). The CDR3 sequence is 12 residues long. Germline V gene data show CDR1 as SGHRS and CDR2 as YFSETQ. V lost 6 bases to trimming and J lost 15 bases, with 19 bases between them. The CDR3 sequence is CASKEEGSILFF. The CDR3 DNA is TGCGCCAGCAAGGAGGAGGGAAGTATTCTGTTCTTC.

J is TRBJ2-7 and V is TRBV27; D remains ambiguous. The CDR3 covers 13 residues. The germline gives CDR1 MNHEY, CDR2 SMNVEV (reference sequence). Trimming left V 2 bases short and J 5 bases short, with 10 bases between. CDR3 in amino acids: CASSLDGYDEQYF. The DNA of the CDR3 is TGTGCCAGCAGTTTAGATGGCTACGACGAGCAGTACTTC.

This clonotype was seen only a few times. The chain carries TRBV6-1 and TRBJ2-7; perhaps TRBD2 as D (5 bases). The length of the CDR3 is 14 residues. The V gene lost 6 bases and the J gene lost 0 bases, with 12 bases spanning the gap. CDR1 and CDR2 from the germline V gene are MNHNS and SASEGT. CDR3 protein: CASRVYGSSYEQYF. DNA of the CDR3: TGTGCCAGCAGAGTGTATGGGAGCTCCTACGAGCAGTACTTC.

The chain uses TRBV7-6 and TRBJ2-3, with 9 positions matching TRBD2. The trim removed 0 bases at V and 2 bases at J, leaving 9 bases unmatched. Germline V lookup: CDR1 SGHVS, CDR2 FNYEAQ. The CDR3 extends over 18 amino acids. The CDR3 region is CASSLAPASGAYTDTQYF. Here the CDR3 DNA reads TGTGCCAGCAGCTTAGCCCCGGCTAGCGGGGCCTACACAGATACGCAGTATTTT.

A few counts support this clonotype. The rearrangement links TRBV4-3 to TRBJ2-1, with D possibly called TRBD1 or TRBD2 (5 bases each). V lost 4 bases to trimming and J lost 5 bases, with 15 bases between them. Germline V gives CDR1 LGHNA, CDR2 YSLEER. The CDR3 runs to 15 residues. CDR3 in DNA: TGCGCCAGCAGCCCCCCCGGGACGAGGAACAATGAGCAGTTCTTC. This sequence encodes CASSPPGTRNNEQFF.

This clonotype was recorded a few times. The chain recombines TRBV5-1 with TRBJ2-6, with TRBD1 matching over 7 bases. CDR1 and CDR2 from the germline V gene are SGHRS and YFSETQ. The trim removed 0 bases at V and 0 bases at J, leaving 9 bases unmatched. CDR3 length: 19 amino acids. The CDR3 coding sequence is TGCGCCAGCAGCTTGGTTTCCGGGACAGTGAACTCTGGGGCCAACGTCCTGACTTTC. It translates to CASSLVSGTVNSGANVLTF.

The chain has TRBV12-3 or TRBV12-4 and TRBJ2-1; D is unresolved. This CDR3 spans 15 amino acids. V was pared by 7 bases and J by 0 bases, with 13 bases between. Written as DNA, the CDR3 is TGTGCCAGCACATCGGTAGGAGCCTCCTACAATGAGCAGTTCTTC. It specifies CASTSVGASYNEQFF.

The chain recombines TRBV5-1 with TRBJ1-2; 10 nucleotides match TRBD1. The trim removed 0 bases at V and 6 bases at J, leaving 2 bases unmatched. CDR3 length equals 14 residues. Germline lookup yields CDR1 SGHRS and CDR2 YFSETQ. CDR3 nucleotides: TGCGCCAGCAGCTTGGAGGGGACAGGGGATGGCTACACCTTC. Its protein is CASSLEGTGDGYTF.

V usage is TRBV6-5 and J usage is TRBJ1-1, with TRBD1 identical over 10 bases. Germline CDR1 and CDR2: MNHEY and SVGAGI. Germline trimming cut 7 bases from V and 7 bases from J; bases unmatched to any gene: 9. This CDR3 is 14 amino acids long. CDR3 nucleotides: TGTGCCAGCACCCGGACAGGGGGTGTTGTTGAAGCTTTCTTT. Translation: CASTRTGGVVEAFF.

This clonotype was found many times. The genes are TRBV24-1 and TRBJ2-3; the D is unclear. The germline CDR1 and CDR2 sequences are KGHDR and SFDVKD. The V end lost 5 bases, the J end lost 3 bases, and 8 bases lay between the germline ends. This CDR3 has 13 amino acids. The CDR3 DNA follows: TGTGCCACCAGTGGGTCCGGGACAGATACGCAGTATTTT. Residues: CATSGSGTDTQYF.

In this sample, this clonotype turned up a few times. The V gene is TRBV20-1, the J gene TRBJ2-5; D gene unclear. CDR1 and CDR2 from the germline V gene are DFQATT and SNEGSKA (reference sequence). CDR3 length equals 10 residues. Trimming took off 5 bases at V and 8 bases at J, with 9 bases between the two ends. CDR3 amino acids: CSAQDATQYF. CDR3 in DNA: TGCAGTGCTCAGGACGCAACCCAGTACTTC.

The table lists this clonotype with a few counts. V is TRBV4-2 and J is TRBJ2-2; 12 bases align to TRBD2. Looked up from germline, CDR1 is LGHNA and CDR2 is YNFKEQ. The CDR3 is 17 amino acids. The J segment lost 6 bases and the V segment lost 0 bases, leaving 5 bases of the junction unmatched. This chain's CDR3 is CASSQDRLAGVAGELFF. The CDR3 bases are TGTGCCAGCAGCCAAGACAGACTAGCGGGAGTGGCCGGGGAGCTGTTTTTT.

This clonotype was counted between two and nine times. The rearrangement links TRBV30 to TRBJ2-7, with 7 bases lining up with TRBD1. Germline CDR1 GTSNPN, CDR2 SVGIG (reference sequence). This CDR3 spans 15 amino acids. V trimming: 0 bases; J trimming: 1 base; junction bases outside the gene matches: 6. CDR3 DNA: TGTGCCTGGAGTGTACAGGGGCTCCGGTCCTACGAGCAGTACTTC. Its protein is CAWSVQGLRSYEQYF.

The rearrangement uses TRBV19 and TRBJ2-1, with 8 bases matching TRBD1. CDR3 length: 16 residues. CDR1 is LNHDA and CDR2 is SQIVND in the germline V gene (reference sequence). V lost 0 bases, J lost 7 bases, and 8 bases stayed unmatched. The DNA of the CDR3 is TGTGCCAGTAGTATAGAAGGAACAGGGGGTAGGAATGAGCAGTTCTTC. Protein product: CASSIEGTGGRNEQFF.